This T cell receptor (beta chain) was obtained from a study of cytomegalovirus exposure and HLA in healthy donors. Germline V lookup: CDR1 SNHLY, CDR2 FYNNEI. The CDR3 contains 12 residues. The V segment lost 4 bases and the J segment 6 bases; nucleotides outside the gene matches: 1. With 60 Vbeta and 13 Jbeta primers, the PCR was carried out. Only in-frame clones appear in the TCRdb table, and some are missing; sequencing was by immunoSEQ multiplex PCR. The sample carries about 150,000 clones, about 76% recorded once. The sequencing input was PBMCs. The gene calls are TRBV2 and TRBJ2-5; 8 bases agree with TRBD2. This TCR came from a woman aged 40-49 years in good health and CMV-seronegative. CDR3 sequence: CASSAGGKTQYF. DNA for the CDR3: TGTGCCAGCAGTGCGGGGGGGAAGACCCAGTACTTC.